These 21 T cell receptor beta chains came from one sample sequenced in a study of blood T cells in healthy people across ages. Next came a second PCR, run for roughly 7 to 12 cycles, which used a sample-barcoded 5' primer along with a J-beta primer mix. TCRdb recomputed calls from the 5' RACE reads with MiXCR, one row per CDR3 protein. The sample includes hundreds of thousands of distinct CDR3 sequences, 25% of them seen just once. These same data were also listed under a study on T cells of mothers and their children.

The sample comprised blood. The receptors stem from a boy aged 10-17 years in good health.

This clonotype came up a few times. The chain has TRBV10-3 and TRBJ2-3; TRBD2 agrees at 7 bases. The CDR3 is 15 residues long. Unmatched junction bases numbered 6, after V lost 2 bases and J lost 4 bases. Germline-derived CDR1 and CDR2 are ENHRY and SYGVKD. The CDR3 DNA reads as TGTGCCATCAGTGAGACTAGCGAGTTCTCAGATACGCAGTATTTT. Its translation: CAISETSEFSDTQYF.

The chain recombines TRBV6-5 with TRBJ1-5; tentatively, D is TRBD1 (5 bases). Germline loops: CDR1 MNHEY, CDR2 SVGAGI. CDR3 length: 15 amino acids. The V end lost 10 bases, the J end lost 0 bases, and 16 bases lay between the germline ends. The chain's CDR3 is CATRDEPYSNQPQHF. CDR3 nucleotides: TGTGCCACCAGGGACGAACCTTATAGCAATCAGCCCCAGCATTTT.

The rearrangement uses TRBV24-1 and TRBJ2-1; TRBD2 matches 10 bases. This CDR3 contains 18 residues. V trimming: 4 bases; J trimming: 4 bases; junction bases outside the gene matches: 12. Germline V gives CDR1 KGHDR, CDR2 SFDVKD. CDR3 loop: CATSDHVTSGLRYNEQFF. The CDR3 nucleotides read TGTGCCACCAGTGACCATGTGACTAGCGGGCTCAGGTACAATGAGCAGTTCTTC.

This chain joins TRBV27 and TRBJ2-1; weak D call: TRBD2 (6 bases). The J call may be wrong; the DNA end is better matched by TRBJ2-7. Germline V gives CDR1 MNHEY, CDR2 SMNVEV (reference sequence). The CDR3 contains 17 residues. CDR3 sequence (DNA): TGTGCCAGCAGTCTTCTCAATGTGGCGGGGCCGGGGGAGGAGCAGTACTTC. It specifies CASSLLNVAGPGEEQYF.

The gene calls are TRBV29-1 and TRBJ2-3, with 7 bases identical to TRBD2. Germline CDR1 reads SQVTM; CDR2 reads ANQGSEA. The trim removed 6 bases at V and 2 bases at J, leaving 5 bases unmatched. This CDR3 is 13 amino acids long. CDR3 residues: CSVGTKITDTQYF. The CDR3 coding sequence is TGCAGCGTCGGGACTAAGATCACAGATACGCAGTATTTT.

CDR3 loop: CASSSSGTGELFF. The CDR3 bases are TGTGCCAGCAGTTCCTCGGGGACCGGGGAGCTGTTTTTT. The chain uses TRBV12-3 or TRBV12-4 and TRBJ2-2; TRBD2 is a possible D gene (5 bases). The CDR3 length is 13 residues. Deletions cut 4 bases from V and 5 bases from J, with 8 bases between.

The chain recombines TRBV29-1 with TRBJ2-7; TRBD2 agrees at 7 bases. The CDR3 totals 15 residues. The V gene's germline CDR1 is SQVTM and CDR2 ANQGSEA. V lost 7 bases, J lost 6 bases, and 18 bases stayed unmatched. DNA of the CDR3: TGCAGCGGGGGGGGACCGTCAGCATTAACCTTCGAGCAGTACTTC. Amino acid sequence: CSGGGPSALTFEQYF.

This clonotype occurred a few times. The CDR3 loop is CASSSTQGWDTQYF. The CDR3, as DNA: TGTGCCAGCAGTTCCACACAAGGCTGGGATACGCAGTATTTT. The J gene is TRBJ2-3, the V gene TRBV6-6; D is ambiguous. V lost 4 bases, J lost 6 bases, and 14 bases lay in between. The CDR3 runs to 14 residues. The germline CDR1 and CDR2 sequences are MNHNY and SVGAGI (reference sequence).

This clonotype was seen a few times. The gene calls are TRBV5-8 and TRBJ2-1; D is unclear. Germline V gene lookup returns CDR1 SGHTS and CDR2 YDEGEE. This CDR3 has 11 residues. V dropped 3 bases and J dropped 10 bases, with 8 bases sitting between them. DNA for the CDR3: TGTGCCAGCAGCTCCTGGGAAGAGCAGTTCTTC. Protein product: CASSSWEEQFF. Supplemented by reference TRBV5-8 and TRBJ2-1, the full variable domain reads EAGVTQSPTHLIKTRGQQATLRCSPISGHTSVYWYQQALGLGLQFLLWYDEGEERNRGNFPPRFSGRQFPNYSSELNVNALELEDSALYLCASSSWEEQFFGPGTRLTVL.

This clonotype was found a few times. V is TRBV21-1 and J is TRBJ2-7. TRBV21-1 is annotated as a pseudogene. The CDR3 runs to 12 residues. The CDR3 DNA sequence: TGTGCCAGCAGCAAGGGTCGGTACGAGCAGTACTTC. Its translation is CASSKGRYEQYF.

In its sample, this clonotype was seen many times. J is TRBJ2-5 and V is TRBV28; D not resolved. Trimming took off 1 base at V and 0 bases at J, with 6 bases between the two ends. The germline V gene has CDR1 MDHEN and CDR2 SYDVKM. The CDR3 runs 14 residues. The CDR3 bases are TGTGCCAGCAGTTTATTGGGGTACCAAGAGACCCAGTACTTC. Protein: CASSLLGYQETQYF.

The rearrangement uses TRBV7-9 and TRBJ2-7; TRBD2 aligns across 9 bases. The closer fit of TRBJ2-5 to the DNA end suggests the J call may be wrong. This CDR3 comprises 15 residues. Germline CDR1 SEHNR, CDR2 FQNEAQ (reference sequence). CDR3: CASSDPTSGQETQYF. Here the CDR3 DNA reads TGTGCCAGCAGCGACCCGACTAGCGGCCAAGAGACCCAGTACTTC.

This clonotype was recorded a few times. V gene TRBV15 combines with J gene TRBJ2-7, with 10 bases lining up with TRBD2. Looked up from germline, CDR1 is LNHNV and CDR2 is YYDKDF (reference sequence). Trimming removed 3 bases from V and 6 bases from J; junction bases left unmatched: 11. The CDR3 sequence is 16 residues long. The CDR3 reads CATSSALAGVFAEQYF. The CDR3 nucleotides are TGTGCCACCAGCAGCGCCCTAGCGGGAGTTTTTGCCGAGCAGTACTTC.

There are a few counts of this clonotype. V and J are TRBV12-3 or TRBV12-4 and TRBJ1-4; D is unclear. V shed 6 bases and J shed 3 bases, with 14 bases lying between them. The CDR3 consists of 15 residues. The CDR3, as DNA: TGTGCCAGCAGGCCGGCGGGCTCCCCTAATGAAAAACTGTTTTTT. Translated: CASRPAGSPNEKLFF.

In its sample, this clonotype was seen a few times. The chain joins TRBV12-3 or TRBV12-4 to TRBJ2-5, with D unclear. There are 14 residues in the CDR3. V lost 6 bases and J 1 base, leaving 12 bases between the germline ends. CDR3 region: CASRSSQLQETQYF. CDR3 DNA sequence: TGTGCCAGCAGATCTTCTCAGCTCCAAGAGACCCAGTACTTC.

V and J are TRBV9 and TRBJ2-5; D gene unclear. Trimming took off 0 bases at V and 0 bases at J, with 9 bases between the two ends. Looked up from germline, CDR1 is SGDLS and CDR2 is YYNGEE. The CDR3 length is 15 residues. The CDR3: CASSVVGAYQETQYF. In DNA, the CDR3 is TGTGCCAGCAGCGTAGTCGGTGCATACCAAGAGACCCAGTACTTC.

This clonotype has a handful of counts. J is TRBJ1-3 and V is TRBV28, with D unresolved. This CDR3 contains 14 residues. Germline loops: CDR1 MDHEN, CDR2 SYDVKM. V lost 8 bases and J lost 4, with 15 bases in between. The CDR3 is CASEPINGGNTIYF. The DNA of the CDR3 is TGTGCCAGCGAACCCATTAATGGCGGAAACACCATATATTTT.

The V and J genes are TRBV7-2 and TRBJ2-5, with D possibly TRBD1 on 5 matching bases. V was clipped by 1 base and J by 4 bases, with 10 bases between them. The CDR3 length is 14 residues. Germline V gene sequence: CDR1 SGHTA, CDR2 FQGNSA. In nucleotides, the CDR3 is TGTGCCAGCAGCTTAGTGCCTCAGGGAGAGACCCAGTACTTC. Amino acids: CASSLVPQGETQYF. The whole variable domain, filled in from reference TRBV7-2 and TRBJ2-5, reads GAGVSQSPSNKVTEKGKDVELRCDPISGHTALYWYRQSLGQGLEFLIYFQGNSAPDKSGLPSDRFSAERTGGSVSTLTIQRTQQEDSAVYLCASSLVPQGETQYFGPGTRLLVL.

The rearrangement uses TRBV29-1 and TRBJ2-7, with 9 positions matching TRBD1. The CDR3 extends over 14 amino acids. Germline CDR1 and CDR2: SQVTM and ANQGSEA. V lost 8 bases, J lost 5 bases, and 13 bases stayed unmatched. The CDR3 nucleotides are TGCAGCTCCCGCGGGGGACAGGGAGGTCACGAGCAGTACTTC. Encoded protein: CSSRGGQGGHEQYF.

The table lists this clonotype with a few counts. The J gene is TRBJ2-1, the V gene TRBV29-1; 7 bases align to TRBD2. The CDR3 loop spans 14 amino acids. Germline V gene data show CDR1 as SQVTM and CDR2 as ANQGSEA. V lost 8 bases, J lost 3 bases, and 10 bases stayed unmatched. In nucleotides, the CDR3 is TGCAGCTGGTTTGGGAGGGAGAACTACAATGAGCAGTTCTTC. Protein product: CSWFGRENYNEQFF.

This clonotype was observed a handful of times. The chain carries TRBV7-9 and TRBJ2-7; D is ambiguous. The CDR3 totals 17 residues. The germline gives CDR1 SEHNR, CDR2 FQNEAQ (reference sequence). V lost 5 bases and J 2 bases, leaving 22 bases between the germline ends. The CDR3 reads CASSRRIIDTEAYEQYF. In DNA, the CDR3 is TGTGCCAGCAGCCGACGGATAATTGACACTGAAGCCTACGAGCAGTACTTC. Combining the CDR3 with reference TRBV7-9 and TRBJ2-7 gives the whole variable domain DTGVSQNPRHKITKRGQNVTFRCDPISEHNRLYWYRQTLGQGPEFLTYFQNEAQLEKSRLLSDRFSAERPKGSFSTLEIQRTEQGDSAMYLCASSRRIIDTEAYEQYFGPGTRLTVT.